The 15 T cell receptor beta chains reported below all come from one sample, sequenced in a study of CXCR3-negative and CXCR3-positive naive CD8 T cells. UMI-labeled 5' RACE yielded the TRB cDNA libraries. TCRdb reprocessed the 5' RACE reads and keeps a single row for each CDR3 protein, giving no DNA. The sample features 45,000 to 55,000 distinct CDR3 sequences, with about 15% in its top ten. Sequencing was done on a sample of memory CD8+ T cells from blood. These receptors all stem from a human donor in good health. Some clones in this sample may be carry-over from other donors' samples.

This chain uses TRBV6-2 or TRBV6-3 with TRBJ2-1; checking the TCRdb D call of TRBD2 is not possible without DNA. This CDR3 has 17 amino acids. Germline lookup yields CDR1 MNHEY and CDR2 SVGEGT. The CDR3 sequence is CASSSRSSGGYYNEQFF.

The V call is TRBV28, the J call TRBJ1-1; TCRdb indicates TRBD1, and absent DNA this call remains unverified. Germline CDR1 reads MDHEN; CDR2 reads SYDVKM. The CDR3 loop spans 14 amino acids. Here the CDR3 reads CASSHSAGATEAFF. Looking up the rest from reference TRBV28 and TRBJ1-1 gives the full variable domain: DVKVTQSSRYLVKRTGEKVFLECVQDMDHENMFWYRQDPGLGLRLIYFSYDVKMKEKGDIPEGYSVSREKKERFSLILESASTNQTSMYLCASSHSAGATEAFFGQGTRLTVV.

J is TRBJ1-6 and V is TRBV12-3 or TRBV12-4; there is no DNA to check the TCRdb D call of TRBD1. This CDR3 spans 15 amino acids. This CDR3 is CASSPEGDSRSPLHF.

This chain joins TRBV6-2 or TRBV6-3 and TRBJ1-1; TCRdb outputs TRBD1, but without DNA this stays unchecked. The CDR3 runs to 13 residues. The germline V gene has CDR1 MNHEY and CDR2 SVGEGT. This CDR3 reads CASSPIGQPEAFF.

The chain recombines TRBV29-1 with TRBJ2-1; TCRdb's D gene call, TRBD1, goes unchecked for lack of DNA. The CDR3 consists of 14 residues. CDR1 is SQVTM and CDR2 is ANQGSEA in the germline V gene. The CDR3: CSFLPGQGINEQFF.

The V and J genes are TRBV11-3 and TRBJ2-7. Germline CDR1 reads SGHNT; CDR2 reads YENEEA. The CDR3 sequence is 13 residues long. CDR3 loop: CASSQRGSYEQYF.

The chain links TRBV6-2 or TRBV6-3 to TRBJ2-1; TCRdb proposes TRBD2, but this gene call is untestable without DNA. CDR3 length: 15 amino acids. Germline V gene sequence: CDR1 MNHEY, CDR2 SVGEGT. CDR3 in amino acids: CASSLSGGDANEQFF.

The rearrangement links TRBV29-1 to TRBJ2-2; the TCRdb call, TRBD1, lacks DNA for checking. CDR1 is SQVTM, CDR2 ANQGSEA, per germline. The CDR3 totals 14 residues. This CDR3 reads CSAPAGTNTGELFF.

This clonotype shows up as medium-sized by frequency. The J gene is TRBJ2-1, the V gene TRBV4-2; the D call from TCRdb, TRBD1, cannot be confirmed without DNA. The CDR3 has 15 residues. The germline gives CDR1 LGHNA, CDR2 YNFKEQ. This CDR3 reads CASSPDTGSYNEQFF.

CDR3 loop: CASSLGRYEQYF. V gene TRBV28 combines with J gene TRBJ2-7; the D call from TCRdb, TRBD1, cannot be confirmed without DNA. CDR1 is MDHEN and CDR2 is SYDVKM in the germline V gene. This CDR3 is built from 12 residues. The variable domain in full, with the rest retrieved from reference TRBV28 and TRBJ2-7, is DVKVTQSSRYLVKRTGEKVFLECVQDMDHENMFWYRQDPGLGLRLIYFSYDVKMKEKGDIPEGYSVSREKKERFSLILESASTNQTSMYLCASSLGRYEQYFGPGTRLTVT.

J is TRBJ1-6 and V is TRBV4-1; TCRdb indicates TRBD1, and absent DNA this call remains unverified. The CDR3 runs 15 residues. Per germline, CDR1 MGHRA and CDR2 YSYEKL. The CDR3: CASSQKRGFGSPLHF.

The chain employs TRBV4-1 and TRBJ1-2. The CDR3 spans 20 residues. Germline loops: CDR1 MGHRA, CDR2 YSYEKL. The CDR3: CASSQDSLLAGSVGDYGYTF.

According to its frequency, this clonotype is medium-sized. This chain joins TRBV6-4 and TRBJ2-3; with no DNA, the TCRdb D assignment of TRBD2 cannot be verified. The germline gives CDR1 MRHNA, CDR2 SNTAGT. The CDR3 consists of 13 residues. CDR3 loop: CASSERGTDTQYF.

The rearrangement links TRBV20-1 to TRBJ2-1; with no DNA, the TCRdb D assignment of TRBD2 cannot be verified. Germline V lookup: CDR1 DFQATT, CDR2 SNEGSKA (reference sequence). This CDR3 is 15 amino acids long. The CDR3 reads CSASSGESSYNEQFF.

This chain uses TRBV9 with TRBJ1-1; TCRdb's assignment of TRBD1 cannot be checked, as there is no DNA. This CDR3 region has 15 residues. The germline gives CDR1 SGDLS, CDR2 YYNGEE. This chain's CDR3 is CASSLPEGGWTEAFF.